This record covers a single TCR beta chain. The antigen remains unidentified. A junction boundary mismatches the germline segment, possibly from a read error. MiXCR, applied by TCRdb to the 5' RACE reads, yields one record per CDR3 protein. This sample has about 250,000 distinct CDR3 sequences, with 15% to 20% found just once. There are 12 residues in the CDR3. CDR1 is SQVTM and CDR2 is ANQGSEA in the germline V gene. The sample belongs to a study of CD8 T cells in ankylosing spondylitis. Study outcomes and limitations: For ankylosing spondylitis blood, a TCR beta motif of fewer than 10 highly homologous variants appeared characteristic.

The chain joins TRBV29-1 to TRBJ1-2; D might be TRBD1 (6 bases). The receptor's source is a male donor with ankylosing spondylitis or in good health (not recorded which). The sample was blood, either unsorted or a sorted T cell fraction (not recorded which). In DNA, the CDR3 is TGCAGCGTTGAAGATCTAACAGGGACCGTCGCCTTC. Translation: CSVEDLTGTVAF.